This TCR beta chain was recovered during a study of human T cells and chemical hapten exposure. In the library, unique molecular identifiers were attached to individual cDNA molecules. Each CDR3 protein is one row after TCRdb ran MiXCR on the RACE reads. Of around 300,000 distinct CDR3 sequences in the sample, approximately 7.5% are singletons; the top ten hold 0.9% to 1.5%. Stated time point: pre-sensitization, week 0. Stated treatment: therapeutic diphenylcyclopropenone sensitization with weekly scalp DPC. The starting material was whole blood, obtained in connection with sensitization to the hapten diphenylcyclopropenone (DPC). The TCR was taken from a man between 18 and 35 years old with alopecia areata. Some clones in this sample may be carry-over from other donors' samples.

DNA of the CDR3: TGTGCCAGCCGCCGTCTCGGGGACCTCCCAGGGGAGCTGTTTTTT. Amino acid sequence: CASRRLGDLPGELFF. The genes are TRBV7-8 and TRBJ2-2; the D gene could be TRBD1 or TRBD2 (5 bases each). Germline-derived CDR1 and CDR2 are SGHVS and FQNEAQ. V was pared by 8 bases and J by 8 bases, with 21 bases between. There are 15 residues in the CDR3. Full variable domain (outside the CDR3, taken from reference TRBV7-8 and TRBJ2-2): GAGVSQSPRYKVAKRGQDVALRCDPISGHVSLFWYQQALGQGPEFLTYFQNEAQLDKSGLPSDRFFAERPEGSVSTLKIQRTQQEDSAVYLCASRRLGDLPGELFFGEGSRLTVL.